This T cell receptor beta chain is from a study of shared clonotypes between healthy human individuals. Overall study results and limits: For naive CD4 cells, 5% to 6.5% of clonotypes were shared across a few donors.

Concerning this clone: Its antigen is undetermined.

Selected positively for CCR7 and CD45RO-negative, naive CD8 cells excluded terminally differentiated effector memory CD45RA+ cells. The study drew its donors from healthy HIV-negative adults without recent acute infections or vaccinations. The assay was immunoSEQ multiplex PCR, and TCRdb's table has in-frame clones only and misses some. The sample yields roughly 770,000 clones, 90% to 98% seen once. The length of the CDR3 is 13 residues. Per germline, CDR1 SGDLS and CDR2 YYNGEE. V gave up 4 bases and J gave up 5 bases, with 9 bases separating them. The rearrangement uses TRBV9 and TRBJ1-4, with D possibly being TRBD1 (5 bases). This TCR derives from a young man in good health. The sequencing sample was made of naive CD8+ T cells sorted from blood. CDR3 DNA: TGTGCCAGCAGCCCAGACAGCAATGAAAAACTGTTTTTT. This encodes CASSPDSNEKLFF.